The entry that follows covers one T cell receptor (beta chain) sequence. It has no known antigen specificity. No much larger clone exists at a distance of one base, and base qualities are not known. This record comes from a study of beta chain features in type 1 diabetes listed by TCRdb under 2018. Study-wide context: Patients and healthy donors did not differ in mean age, gender distribution, total cell number or subset yield. In the study, TCRB repertoires of sorted circulating CD4+ T cell subsets from recently diagnosed type 1 diabetes patients were compared with those of matched healthy donors. Across all samples, 107,917,701 sorted cells were examined, and cell number per subset correlated strongly with RNA yield. Regulatory and stem cell-like memory subsets were obtained from only 8 patients and about 8 healthy donors, while naive and central memory subsets were obtained from all 30 or so donors. The full study reports these points: Because cDNA rather than genomic DNA was sequenced, highly expressing activated cells could have been over-represented, although no difference in activation and CD3 levels was found between groups. A moderate but significant shortening of TCRB CDR3 length was observed in type 1 diabetes patients in all four CD4+ subsets. The naive, central memory and regulatory TCRB repertoires appeared to resemble one another more closely among patients than among healthy donors. Only small numbers of individuals were included in the HLA sub-analyses, which left unresolved whether HLA type had any influence on TCRB rearrangement. PCR may preferentially amplify shorter templates, but because patient and control samples were amplified and corrected together, any resulting skew would affect both groups equally. At VDJ recombination sites, type 1 diabetes patients had fewer insertions and more deleted nucleotides, which implies abnormalities in thymic rearrangement.

The entire isolated RNA was reverse transcribed using the High Capacity cDNA Reverse Transcription Kit, and thus expressed TCRB transcripts were sequenced. Deep immunoSEQ sequencing was applied to naive, central memory and regulatory T cell samples, giving an average of around 3.8 million total reads per sample. Sorted cells were lysed in RLT buffer, and RNA was extracted using DNase-treated RNeasy Micro or Mini kits according to cell number. Each cell subset was processed separately to prevent cross-contamination, with patient and healthy donor samples processed together. TCRB sequences were amplified from cDNA with the immunoSEQ multiplex PCR, producing 87-bp fragments spanning the CDR3 region. The amplicons were sequenced using the Illumina HiSeq platform. Per the original workflow: Synthetic template baselines were used to correct PCR bias computationally, reads within Hamming distance 2 were collapsed, and singletons that could not be merged were discarded. Reads were aligned against IMGT to assign V, D and J genes, CDR3 length and insertions or deletions at six rearrangement sites. Within each subset, clonotype counts were normalized to sorted cell number, after which true diversity and Gini coefficients were computed with the tcR R package. The overlap coefficient, calculated on TCRB nucleotide sequences, was used to measure repertoire sharing. Out-of-frame TCRB sequences from naive cells were analyzed to stand in for the pre-selection repertoire. TCRdb retrieved this table from immuneACCESS and kept in-frame rearrangements only. Not all clones are present; in checked studies, unresolved V genes account for under half, and no reason is known for the remainder. V and J calls and clone size are copied from that table; D and trimming were computed from the DNA. Within this sample are approximately 360,000 clones, with about 12% of them counted one time only. 0.0095% to 0.013% of the sample belongs to the ten largest clones.

From each donor, a single peripheral blood sample of 100 to 150 mL on average was drawn into heparinised tubes. Naive, central memory, regulatory and stem cell-like memory CD4+ T cells were sorted on a BD FACSAria II using a panel including CD45RO, CCR7, CD25, CD127, CD95 and CD27. Every sorted population had a purity above 95%. PBMCs were separated immediately by Lymphoprep density gradient centrifugation and were stained directly, without being cultured. So that batch effects would be minimized, each experiment stained and sorted samples in pairs, pairing one healthy donor with one patient. This TCR was recovered from a young woman with type 1 diabetes. Sequenced sample: naive CD4+ T cells from blood. The cell subset or site label corresponds to: true naive CD4+ T cells.

The sequenced DNA is TGTGCCAGCAGCGCACAGGGGGACGAGCAGTTCTTC. This sequence encodes CASSAQGDEQFF. The rearrangement combines TRBV9 with TRBJ2-1; 8 junctional bases match TRBD1. The CDR3 numbers 12 residues from cysteine through phenylalanine. The entry retains the CDR3 DNA only, 36 bases that are in frame from base 1. Clipping removes 3 bases from V and 10 bases from J, with 3 as the unmatched junction base count. Reading the germline V gene gives CDR1 SGDLS and CDR2 YYNGEE.